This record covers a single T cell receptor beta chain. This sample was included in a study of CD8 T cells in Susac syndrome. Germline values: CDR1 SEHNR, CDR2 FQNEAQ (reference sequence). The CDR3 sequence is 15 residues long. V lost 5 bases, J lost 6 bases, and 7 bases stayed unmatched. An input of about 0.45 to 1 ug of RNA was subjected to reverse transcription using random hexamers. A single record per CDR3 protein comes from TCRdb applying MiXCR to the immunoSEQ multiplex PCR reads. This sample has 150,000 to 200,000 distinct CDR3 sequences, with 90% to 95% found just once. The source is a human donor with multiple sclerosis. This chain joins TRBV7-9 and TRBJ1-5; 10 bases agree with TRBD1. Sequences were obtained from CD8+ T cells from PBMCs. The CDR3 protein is CASSQDRGFAQPQHF. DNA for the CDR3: TGTGCCAGCAGCCAGGACAGGGGGTTTGCTCAGCCCCAGCATTTT.